This T cell receptor beta chain was obtained from a study of shared clonotypes between healthy human individuals. Splitting of each subset's genomic DNA was done evenly across several immunoSEQ plates. Using immunoSEQ multiplex PCR, the repertoire was profiled, and TCRdb retains in-frame clones only, with some absent. The sample consists of approximately 980,000 clones, about three quarters of them appearing once. Study conclusions and caveats: The study's rarefaction showed incomplete sorted-subset sequencing despite large depth. The study found lower generation probabilities in non-shared clonotypes than in those shared by all four donors.

As for this clone: The antigen is undetermined.

The sequenced sample was memory CD4+ T cells sorted from blood. This sample's subset: CD45RA-negative fraction. This receptor was identified in a young man in good health.

The CDR3 nucleotides read TGTGCCAGCAATCCGACTAGCGGCATCACAGATACGCAGTATTTT. It specifies CASNPTSGITDTQYF. V usage is TRBV6-1 and J usage is TRBJ2-3, with 9 bases lining up with TRBD2. V lost 7 bases and J lost 2; bases outside the gene matches: 7. The CDR3 is made up of 15 amino acids. Germline loops: CDR1 MNHNS, CDR2 SASEGT.